Sequencing of this T cell receptor (beta chain) was carried out in a study of CD8 T cells in ankylosing spondylitis. Study observations and caveats: Researchers report that disease-linked clones proved CD8+ and relatively rare in peripheral blood. A motif of eight or nine highly homologous TCR beta variants was seen as apparently characteristic of ankylosing spondylitis blood.

TCRdb re-derived calls from the 5' RACE reads in MiXCR, one entry per CDR3 protein. The sample includes almost 250,000 distinct CDR3 sequences, roughly a third seen only once; the top ten take about 4.2%. V dropped 3 bases and J dropped 8 bases, with 13 bases sitting between them. The CDR3 contains 12 residues. Germline loops: CDR1 SQVTM, CDR2 ANQGSEA. This clonotype was seen a few times. Its antigen remains unidentified. The V call is TRBV29-1, the J call TRBJ1-2, with D possibly TRBD1 on 6 matching bases. The sample taken for sequencing was blood, either unsorted or a sorted T cell fraction (not recorded which). This TCR was recovered from a male donor with ankylosing spondylitis or in good health (not recorded which). CDR3 sequence reads: CSVEAGAQGYTF. CDR3 bases: TGCAGCGTTGAGGCGGGGGCGCAAGGCTACACCTTC.